The 26 T cell receptor beta chains presented below share a single source sample, sequenced in a study of response to subunit inactivated influenza vaccine. TCRdb re-called the RT-PCR reads with MiXCR, one entry per CDR3 protein. The sample includes approximately 310,000 distinct CDR3 sequences, just over 20% seen only once; the top ten take roughly 10%. The source material was PBMCs from blood, sampled approximately 20 months after vaccination. The receptors here all came from a man aged 50 to 75 who received an inactivated influenza vaccine.

This clonotype came up a few times. This rearrangement joins TRBV19 to TRBJ1-2, with D possibly matching TRBD1 (5 bases). V dropped 3 bases and J dropped 0 bases, with 11 bases sitting between them. CDR3 length equals 15 residues. The germline CDR1 and CDR2 sequences are LNHDA and SQIVND (reference sequence). The CDR3 reads CASSITGRSNYGYTF. In DNA form, the CDR3 reads TGTGCCAGTAGTATCACAGGACGTTCTAACTATGGCTACACCTTC.

This clonotype was observed a few times. The chain joins TRBV28 to TRBJ2-7; TRBD2 might be the D (6 bases). This CDR3 region has 13 residues. Germline CDR1 and CDR2: MDHEN and SYDVKM. Trimming removed 3 bases from V and 10 bases from J, with 16 bases in between. The CDR3 coding sequence is TGTGCCAGCAGTTTTAAACTTGGGACTGTACAGTACTTC. This codes for CASSFKLGTVQYF. The variable domain in full, with the rest retrieved from reference TRBV28 and TRBJ2-7, is DVKVTQSSRYLVKRTGEKVFLECVQDMDHENMFWYRQDPGLGLRLIYFSYDVKMKEKGDIPEGYSVSREKKERFSLILESASTNQTSMYLCASSFKLGTVQYFGPGTRLTVT.

This clonotype came up a few times. This sequence joins TRBV11-3 and TRBJ2-3; maybe TRBD1 (8 bases). Looked up from germline, CDR1 is SGHNT and CDR2 is YENEEA. The CDR3 is 13 residues long. Trimming took off 8 bases at V and 6 bases at J, with 15 bases between the two ends. Written as DNA, the CDR3 is TGTGCCAGCGGACAGGGAGGGCGCGATACGCAGTATTTT. Translation gives CASGQGGRDTQYF.

V gene TRBV7-9 combines with J gene TRBJ2-3; D not certain. Germline V gene lookup returns CDR1 SEHNR and CDR2 FQNEAQ (reference sequence). The V end was cut by 8 bases, the J end by 6 bases, with 9 bases between. CDR3 length equals 11 residues. In DNA form, the CDR3 reads TGTGCCAGCCCGACATCGGATACGCAGTATTTT. Encoded protein: CASPTSDTQYF.

This clonotype was seen repeatedly, ten times or more. The chain links TRBV29-1 to TRBJ1-3; D gene uncertain. Trimming removed 5 bases from V and 6 bases from J, with 8 bases in between. The CDR3 length is 11 residues. In germline, CDR1 is SQVTM, CDR2 ANQGSEA. The CDR3 DNA reads as TGCAGCGTTAGACGGGCAAACACCATATATTTT. Protein product: CSVRRANTIYF. Using reference TRBV29-1 and TRBJ1-3 for the parts outside the CDR3, the full variable domain is SAVISQKPSRDICQRGTSLTIQCQVDSQVTMMFWYRQQPGQSLTLIATANQGSEATYESGFVIDKFPISRPNLTFSTLTVSNMSPEDSSIYLCSVRRANTIYFGEGSWLTVV.

V usage is TRBV29-1 and J usage is TRBJ2-7; 9 bases map to TRBD2. V lost 4 bases, J lost 7 bases, and 11 bases stayed unmatched. Germline assignment: CDR1 SQVTM and CDR2 ANQGSEA. The CDR3 consists of 14 residues. CDR3 bases: TGCAGCGTTGTGTATGGCGGGAGGGCCTCGGAGCAGTACTTC. It specifies CSVVYGGRASEQYF.

The chain joins TRBV2 to TRBJ1-6; 9 bases map to TRBD1. This CDR3 contains 15 residues. CDR1 and CDR2 (germline): SNHLY, FYNNEI. The V segment lost 10 bases and the J segment 10 bases; nucleotides outside the gene matches: 14. DNA for the CDR3: TGTGCCAAACAGGGGGCGCCGGTCAAAAACTCACCCCTCCACTTT. This sequence encodes CAKQGAPVKNSPLHF.

This clonotype was counted at least ten times. J is TRBJ1-1 and V is TRBV6-1; D is possibly TRBD1 (5 bases). Germline V CDR1 and CDR2: MNHNS, SASEGT. The CDR3 consists of 14 residues. V lost 6 bases and J 2 bases, leaving 13 bases between the germline ends. The CDR3 bases are TGTGCCAGCAGCCCCGCGGGGGACAACACTGAAGCTTTCTTT. As protein: CASSPAGDNTEAFF.

A few counts support this clonotype. The CDR3 DNA is TGCGCCAGCAGCCATCTTACTAGCGAGGATGAGCAGTTCTTC. Its protein is CASSHLTSEDEQFF. J is TRBJ2-1 and V is TRBV4-3, with TRBD2 matching over 7 bases. The CDR3 sequence is 14 residues long. With 3 bases clipped from V and 8 bases from J, the junction kept 7 bases outside the gene matches. The germline V gene encodes CDR1 LGHNA and CDR2 YSLEER.

The rearrangement links TRBV19 to TRBJ1-5; TRBD1 aligns across 8 bases. Losses at the gene ends were 5 bases for V and 1 base for J; bases not matched to a gene: 7. The CDR3 has 16 residues. The germline V gene encodes CDR1 LNHDA and CDR2 SQIVND (reference sequence). CDR3 DNA: TGTGCCAGTAGTGCCGGACAGGGATGGAGCAATCAGCCCCAGCATTTT. Translating it yields CASSAGQGWSNQPQHF.

This clonotype has just a few counts. The chain uses TRBV20-1 and TRBJ2-1; D unresolved. Per germline, CDR1 DFQATT and CDR2 SNEGSKA (reference sequence). V was clipped by 2 bases and J by 10 bases, with 9 bases between them. This CDR3 is 11 amino acids long. This CDR3 is CSARSGREQFF. For the CDR3, the DNA is TGCAGTGCTAGAAGTGGCAGGGAGCAGTTCTTC.

This clonotype was counted a few times. This chain links TRBV7-9 with TRBJ1-1, with 9 bases lining up with TRBD1. The CDR3 runs 17 residues. Per the germline V gene, CDR1 is SEHNR and CDR2 is FQNEAQ (reference sequence). V shed 0 bases and J 3 bases; nucleotides not matched to a gene: 8. CDR3: CASSLADRGGADTEAFF. CDR3 coding DNA: TGTGCCAGCAGCTTAGCGGACAGGGGAGGCGCCGACACTGAAGCTTTCTTT.

The gene calls are TRBV19 and TRBJ2-3; 9 positions agree with TRBD1. The J segment lost 0 bases and the V segment lost 9 bases, leaving 4 bases of the junction unmatched. The CDR3 is 14 amino acids. CDR1 and CDR2 from the germline V gene are LNHDA and SQIVND (reference sequence). Here the CDR3 DNA reads TGTGCCAGCACAGGGGGCAAAAGCACAGATACGCAGTATTTT. Translation gives CASTGGKSTDTQYF. Combining the CDR3 with reference TRBV19 and TRBJ2-3 gives the whole variable domain DGGITQSPKYLFRKEGQNVTLSCEQNLNHDAMYWYRQDPGQGLRLIYYSQIVNDFQKGDIAEGYSVSREKKESFPLTVTSAQKNPTAFYLCASTGGKSTDTQYFGPGTRLTVL.

This clonotype was seen a handful of times. The chain recombines TRBV4-2 with TRBJ1-5; 9 bases agree with TRBD1. V lost 2 bases, J lost 0 bases, and 5 bases stayed unmatched. Germline V lookup: CDR1 LGHNA, CDR2 YNFKEQ. There are 17 residues in the CDR3. The CDR3 sequence: CASSQTGGPYSNQPQHF. CDR3 sequence (DNA): TGTGCCAGCAGCCAAACAGGGGGCCCATATAGCAATCAGCCCCAGCATTTT.

The rearrangement joins TRBV3-1 to TRBJ1-3, with D uncertain. The V and J ends lost 0 bases and 2 bases respectively, with 14 bases between them. CDR1 and CDR2 from the germline V gene are LGHDT and YNNKEL (reference sequence). The CDR3 sequence is 17 residues long. CDR3 sequence: CASSQEGPRSTGNTIYF. CDR3 bases: TGTGCCAGCAGCCAAGAGGGCCCTAGGAGCACTGGAAACACCATATATTTT.

The V and J genes are TRBV6-2 or TRBV6-3 and TRBJ1-2; 7 nucleotides agree with TRBD1. V shed 4 bases and J 2 bases; nucleotides not matched to a gene: 10. The CDR3 is made up of 16 amino acids. CDR1 and CDR2 from the germline V gene are MNHEY and SVGEGT. The CDR3 sequence is CASSSPRDRKNYGYTF. For the CDR3, the DNA is TGTGCCAGCAGTTCGCCGCGGGACAGAAAGAACTATGGCTACACCTTC.

The chain carries TRBV5-1 and TRBJ1-4; weak D call: TRBD1 (6 bases). The CDR3 spans 17 residues. The germline V gene encodes CDR1 SGHRS and CDR2 YFSETQ. V gave up 0 bases and J gave up 0 bases, with 12 bases separating them. CDR3 region: CASSLGLGTTTNEKLFF. The CDR3 DNA follows: TGCGCCAGCAGCTTGGGCTTGGGGACAACAACTAATGAAAAACTGTTTTTT.

Concerning this clonotype itself: The junction departs from germline at one end; a sequencing error may be responsible. The chain joins TRBV4-2 to TRBJ1-1; 9 bases are shared with TRBD1. Germline CDR1 is LGHNA and CDR2 is YNFKEQ. This CDR3 is built from 17 residues. The CDR3, as DNA: TGTGCCAGCAGCCAATTCACTCTACAGGGGGCGAGCACTGAAGCTTACTTT. Protein sequence: CASSQFTLQGASTEAYF.

In its sample, this clonotype was seen many times. The J gene is TRBJ1-1, the V gene TRBV12-3 or TRBV12-4; D is undetermined. The CDR3 runs 14 residues. V gave up 2 bases and J gave up 6 bases, with 13 bases separating them. The CDR3 loop is CASSLSGVIAEAFF. CDR3 nucleotides: TGTGCCAGCAGTTTATCGGGAGTCATTGCTGAAGCTTTCTTT.

This clonotype was recorded many times. The V and J genes are TRBV5-1 and TRBJ2-7; D may be TRBD1 (6 bases). Trimming removed 4 bases from V and 4 bases from J, with 18 bases in between. The CDR3 sequence is 15 residues long. Germline V CDR1 and CDR2: SGHRS, YFSETQ. CDR3 sequence reads: CASSPASGTTYEQYF. The CDR3 nucleotides read TGCGCCAGCAGCCCCGCATCCGGGACAACTTACGAGCAGTACTTC.

This clonotype was recorded a few times. V and J are TRBV20-1 and TRBJ1-3; D remains unclear. CDR1 and CDR2 from the germline V gene are DFQATT and SNEGSKA (reference sequence). This CDR3 region has 14 residues. V was shortened by 3 bases and J by 4 bases, with 13 bases between the two germline ends. DNA for the CDR3: TGCAGTGCTAGGGAGGGCCTCCAGGGAAACACCATATATTTT. This gives the protein CSAREGLQGNTIYF.

This clonotype was observed a handful of times. V is TRBV9 and J is TRBJ2-4; TRBD1 matches at 10 bases. Germline assignment: CDR1 SGDLS and CDR2 YYNGEE. The CDR3 loop spans 15 amino acids. With V trimmed by 3 bases and J by 1 base, 1 base remained unmatched. CDR3 sequence (DNA): TGTGCCAGCAGCGCGGGACAGGGGGCCAAAAACATTCAGTACTTC. Its protein product is CASSAGQGAKNIQYF.

For this clonotype: One end of the junction varies from germline; a read error may be responsible. This chain connects TRBV27 to TRBJ1-6, with D unresolved. From germline, CDR1 is MNHEY and CDR2 SMNVEV (reference sequence). The CDR3 totals 12 residues. In DNA, the CDR3 is TGTGCCAGCAGTTTAACGGGTTCACCCCTCCAATTT. Its protein product is CASSLTGSPLQF.

The rearrangement joins TRBV3-1 to TRBJ2-2, with D unresolved. V was shortened by 4 bases and J by 5 bases, with 11 bases between the two germline ends. CDR3 size: 14 residues. From germline, CDR1 is LGHDT and CDR2 YNNKEL (reference sequence). For the CDR3, the DNA is TGTGCCAGCAGCCTGGTCAAGGTTACCGGGGAGCTGTTTTTT. Translating it yields CASSLVKVTGELFF.

This clonotype was seen a few times. The rearrangement joins TRBV3-1 to TRBJ1-5; 7 nucleotides match TRBD1. Trimming at V came to 4 bases and at J to 9 bases, leaving 12 bases not matched to a gene. The CDR3 loop spans 15 amino acids. CDR1 is LGHDT, CDR2 YNNKEL, per germline (reference sequence). The DNA of the CDR3 is TGTGCCAGCAGCCCAGTGACAGGGATCCAATGGCCCCAGCATTTT. It codes for CASSPVTGIQWPQHF.

The CDR3 protein is CAISEPLLGPSSTDTQYF. The CDR3 DNA follows: TGTGCCATCAGTGAGCCCTTACTAGGCCCCTCAAGCACAGATACGCAGTATTTT. The chain carries TRBV10-3 and TRBJ2-3, with a possible D match to TRBD2 (5 bases). V was cut by 2 bases and J by 0 bases, with 18 bases left in between. The CDR3 extends over 18 amino acids. Per germline, CDR1 ENHRY and CDR2 SYGVKD.